Included here is one T cell receptor beta chain sequence, with context. The antigen remains unidentified. This sample stems from a study of cytomegalovirus exposure and HLA in healthy donors. Study details: Some 85 million unique TCRs, all from HLA-typed donors, were included in an early release of the data. Points from the study as a whole: The productive fraction for most TCR beta V segments was about 87% or about 30% in an earlier analysis. In vitro work confirmed that a few CMV-associated chains recognize CMV antigens.

It was with 60 Vbeta and 13 Jbeta primers that the PCR ran. Generated by immunoSEQ multiplex PCR, the TCRdb table keeps only in-frame clones and is missing some. In the table there are 150,000 to 200,000 clones, 70% to 80% of which are singletons. Germline CDR1 is SGHRS and CDR2 is YFSETQ. Trimming removed 7 bases at V and 0 bases at J, with 17 bases between. The CDR3 runs to 16 residues. V is TRBV5-1 and J is TRBJ2-1, with a possible D match to TRBD2 (5 bases). The sequence was collected from a man aged 18 to 35 in good health and CMV-seronegative. The sample comprised PBMCs. CDR3 residues: CASGERPFSSYNEQFF. The CDR3 nucleotides are TGCGCCAGCGGGGAGAGGCCCTTTAGCTCCTACAATGAGCAGTTCTTC.